The sequence of this T cell receptor beta chain was determined in a study of brain T cells in children with intractable seizures. Whole-study findings and limits: Pre- and post-surgery blood differed in depth, so pre-surgery absences may be undersampling. Only CDR3 sequence similarity suggested viral specificity, without known HCMV serostatus.

Surgery cases with the highest brain T cell transcript signatures were chosen for sequencing. Pre-surgery treatment included at least one anti-epileptic drug. TCRdb's copy holds only in-frame clones and misses some; the assay was immunoSEQ multiplex PCR. Of tens of thousands of clones in the sample, around 95% are singletons; the top ten hold 0.3% to 0.45%. On this clone itself: Its specificity is not known.

The sample here was peripheral blood, taken at surgery. The sequence derives from a boy younger than two with focal cortical dysplasia and intractable seizures.

The CDR3 DNA reads as TGCGCCAGCAGCCAACATGAGTTCCGGGACAGGGAGACAGATACGCAGTATTTT. Protein product: CASSQHEFRDRETDTQYF. The chain has TRBV4-1 and TRBJ2-3, with 9 bases identical to TRBD1. V trimming: 2 bases; J trimming: 3 bases; junction bases outside the gene matches: 12. The CDR3 consists of 18 residues. Looked up from germline, CDR1 is MGHRA and CDR2 is YSYEKL.